Listed below are T cell receptor beta chains from one sample, sequenced in a study of T cells in Graves' hyperthyroidism and ophthalmopathy. TCRdb reprocessed the multiplex PCR reads via MiXCR and lists one record per CDR3 protein. Of a few hundred thousand distinct CDR3 sequences in the sample, roughly 14% were seen once. The sequenced material came from blood. The receptors come from a woman aged 40-49 years with Graves' hyperthyroidism that later progressed to Graves' ophthalmopathy. Each CDR3 is given with its conserved first and last residue. Each record gives: CDR3 protein, J gene, V gene, CDR3 length.

cdr3_aa: CASSSGRANNEQFF
j_call: TRBJ2-1
v_call: TRBV19
cdr3_length: 14

cdr3_aa: CSARDPLLAGNTDTQYF
j_call: TRBJ2-3
v_call: TRBV20-1
cdr3_length: 17

cdr3_aa: CSVEGGYTQYF
j_call: TRBJ2-3
v_call: TRBV29-1
cdr3_length: 11

cdr3_aa: CASRKAESTDTQYF
j_call: TRBJ2-3
v_call: TRBV6-1
cdr3_length: 14

cdr3_aa: CASSPGKGNQPQHF
j_call: TRBJ1-5
v_call: TRBV18
cdr3_length: 14

cdr3_aa: CASSGQSTGELFF
j_call: TRBJ2-2
v_call: TRBV19
cdr3_length: 13

cdr3_aa: CASSLGDRTVNTEAFF
j_call: TRBJ1-1
v_call: TRBV13
cdr3_length: 16

cdr3_aa: CASRIQGAKDTEAFF
j_call: TRBJ1-1
v_call: TRBV27
cdr3_length: 15

cdr3_aa: CSARVGPGALADTQYF
j_call: TRBJ2-3
v_call: TRBV20-1
cdr3_length: 16

cdr3_aa: CSARDHEKAHTEAFF
j_call: TRBJ1-1
v_call: TRBV20-1
cdr3_length: 15

cdr3_aa: CASSRRRPLLTGRGLAGANVLTF
j_call: TRBJ2-6
v_call: TRBV6-8
cdr3_length: 23

cdr3_aa: CASSLVRERGNQPQHF
j_call: TRBJ1-5
v_call: TRBV7-3
cdr3_length: 16

cdr3_aa: CATSGRGARYQPQHF
j_call: TRBJ1-5
v_call: TRBV15
cdr3_length: 15

cdr3_aa: CAWSVSVGEAFF
j_call: TRBJ1-1
v_call: TRBV30
cdr3_length: 12

cdr3_aa: CSASGSSGNTIYF
j_call: TRBJ1-3
v_call: TRBV20-1
cdr3_length: 13

cdr3_aa: CASRRSESSYNEQFF
j_call: TRBJ2-1
v_call: TRBV2
cdr3_length: 15

cdr3_aa: CASSPPQTVYNEQFF
j_call: TRBJ2-1
v_call: TRBV6-1
cdr3_length: 15

cdr3_aa: CASFGASHGYTF
j_call: TRBJ1-2
v_call: TRBV9
cdr3_length: 12

cdr3_aa: CASSARTGEQFF
j_call: TRBJ2-1
v_call: TRBV5-5
cdr3_length: 12

cdr3_aa: CASSPHLIPFGAKNIQYF
j_call: TRBJ2-4
v_call: TRBV6-1
cdr3_length: 18

cdr3_aa: CASTLDRGLPTGELFF
j_call: TRBJ2-2
v_call: TRBV6-1
cdr3_length: 16

cdr3_aa: CASSLYTSGGSSYNEQFF
j_call: TRBJ2-1
v_call: TRBV27
cdr3_length: 18

cdr3_aa: CASSWDSSSYNEQFF
j_call: TRBJ2-1
v_call: TRBV7-9
cdr3_length: 15

cdr3_aa: CASSPEGVASPLHF
j_call: TRBJ1-6
v_call: TRBV18
cdr3_length: 14

cdr3_aa: CASRQTGVAGTTDTQYF
j_call: TRBJ2-3
v_call: TRBV7-8
cdr3_length: 17

cdr3_aa: CSAREGWDTSLSYEQYF
j_call: TRBJ2-7
v_call: TRBV20-1
cdr3_length: 17